This T cell receptor beta chain was sequenced for a study of blood T cells in healthy people across ages. Study-level background: Template switching caught about one barcoded beta molecule for each two T cells. Study-level findings and limits: Across the age range, TCR beta diversity per million T cells fell in a roughly linear way.

A second PCR, run for about 7 to 11 cycles, used a sample-barcoded 5' primer plus a J-beta primer mix. TCRdb re-analysed the 5' RACE reads in MiXCR, keeping a single row per CDR3 protein. This table has more than 1,000,000 distinct CDR3 sequences, 20% to 25% appearing once. Per germline, CDR1 SQVTM and CDR2 ANQGSEA. The CDR3 runs 13 residues. V dropped 4 bases and J dropped 0 bases, with 10 bases sitting between them. This clonotype was seen a few times. Its antigen remains unidentified. These sequences were also reported in another study, on T cells of mothers and their children.

This receptor was obtained from a girl aged 2 to 10 in good health. Sequencing was carried out using blood. The chain uses TRBV29-1 and TRBJ2-7, with D unclear. CDR3 in amino acids: CSVAGPDSYEQYF. The CDR3 bases are TGCAGCGTTGCCGGGCCCGACTCCTACGAGCAGTACTTC.